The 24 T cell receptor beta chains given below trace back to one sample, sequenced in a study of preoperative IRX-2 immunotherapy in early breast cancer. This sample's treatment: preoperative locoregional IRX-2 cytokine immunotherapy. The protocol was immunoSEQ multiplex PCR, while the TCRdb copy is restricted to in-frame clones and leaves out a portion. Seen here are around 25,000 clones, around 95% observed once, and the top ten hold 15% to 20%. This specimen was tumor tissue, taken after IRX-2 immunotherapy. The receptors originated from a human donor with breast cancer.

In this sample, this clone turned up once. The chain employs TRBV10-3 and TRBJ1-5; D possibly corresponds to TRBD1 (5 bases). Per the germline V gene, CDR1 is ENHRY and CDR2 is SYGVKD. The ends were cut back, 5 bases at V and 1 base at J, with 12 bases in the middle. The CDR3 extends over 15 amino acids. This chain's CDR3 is CAISIGVESNQPQHF. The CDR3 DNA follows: TGTGCCATCAGTATAGGGGTGGAGAGCAATCAGCCCCAGCATTTT.

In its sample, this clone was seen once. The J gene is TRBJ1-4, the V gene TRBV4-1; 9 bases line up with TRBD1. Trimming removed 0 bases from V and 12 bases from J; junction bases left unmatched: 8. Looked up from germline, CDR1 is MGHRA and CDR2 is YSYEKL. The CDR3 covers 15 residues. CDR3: CASSQDLTGGKELFF. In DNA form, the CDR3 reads TGCGCCAGCAGCCAAGATCTGACAGGGGGGAAAGAACTGTTTTTT.

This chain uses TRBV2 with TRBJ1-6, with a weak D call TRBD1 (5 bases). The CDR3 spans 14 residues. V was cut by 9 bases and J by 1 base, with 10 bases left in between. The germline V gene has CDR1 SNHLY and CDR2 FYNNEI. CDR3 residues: CARSTVSYNSPLHF. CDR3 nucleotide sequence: TGTGCCAGATCGACAGTTTCCTATAATTCACCCCTCCACTTT.

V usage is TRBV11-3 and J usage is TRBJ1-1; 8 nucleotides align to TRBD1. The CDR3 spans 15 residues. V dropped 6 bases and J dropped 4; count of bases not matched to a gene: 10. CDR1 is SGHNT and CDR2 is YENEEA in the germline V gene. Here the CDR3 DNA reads TGTGCCAGCAGTTTGACAGGGGCGGGGGGCACTGAAGCTTTCTTT. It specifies CASSLTGAGGTEAFF.

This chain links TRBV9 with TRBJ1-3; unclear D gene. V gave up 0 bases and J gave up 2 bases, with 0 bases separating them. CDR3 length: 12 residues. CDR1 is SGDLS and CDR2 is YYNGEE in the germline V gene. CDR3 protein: CASSVAGNTIYF. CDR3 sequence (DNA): TGTGCCAGCAGCGTAGCTGGAAACACCATATATTTT.

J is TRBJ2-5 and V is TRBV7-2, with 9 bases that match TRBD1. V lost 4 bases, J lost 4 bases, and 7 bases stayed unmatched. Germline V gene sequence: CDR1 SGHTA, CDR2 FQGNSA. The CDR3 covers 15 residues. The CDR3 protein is CASSSITGGGETQYF. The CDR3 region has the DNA TGTGCCAGCAGCTCTATAACAGGGGGCGGAGAGACCCAGTACTTC.

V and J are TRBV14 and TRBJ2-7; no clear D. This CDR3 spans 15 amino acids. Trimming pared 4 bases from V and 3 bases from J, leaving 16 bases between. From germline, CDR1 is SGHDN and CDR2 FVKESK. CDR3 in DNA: TGTGCCAGCAGCCCCCAAGGCAGCTTAGACTACGAGCAGTACTTC. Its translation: CASSPQGSLDYEQYF.

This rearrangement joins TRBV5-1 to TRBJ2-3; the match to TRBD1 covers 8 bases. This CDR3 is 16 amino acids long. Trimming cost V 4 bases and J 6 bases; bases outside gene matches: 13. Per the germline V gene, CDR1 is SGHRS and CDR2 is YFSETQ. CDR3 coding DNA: TGCGCCAGCAGCCCGTGGTCCCGTACAGGGGGGGATACGCAGTATTTT. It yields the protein CASSPWSRTGGDTQYF.

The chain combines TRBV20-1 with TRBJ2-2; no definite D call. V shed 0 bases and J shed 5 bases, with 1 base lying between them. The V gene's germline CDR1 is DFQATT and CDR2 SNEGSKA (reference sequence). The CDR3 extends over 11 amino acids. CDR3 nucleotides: TGCAGTGCTAGAGAGACCGGGGAGCTGTTTTTT. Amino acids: CSARETGELFF.

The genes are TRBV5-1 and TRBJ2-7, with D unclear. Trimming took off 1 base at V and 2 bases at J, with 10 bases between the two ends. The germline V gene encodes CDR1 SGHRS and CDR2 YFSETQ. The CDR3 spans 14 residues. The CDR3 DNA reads TGCGCCAGCAGCTTGAGGCAGGCAACCTACGAGCAGTACTTC. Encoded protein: CASSLRQATYEQYF.

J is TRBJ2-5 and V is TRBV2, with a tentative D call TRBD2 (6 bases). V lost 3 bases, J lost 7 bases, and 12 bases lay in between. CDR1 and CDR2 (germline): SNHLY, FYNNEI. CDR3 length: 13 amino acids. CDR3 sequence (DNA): TGTGCCAGCAGTGAGGGACCCGGGGGGACCCAGTACTTC. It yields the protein CASSEGPGGTQYF.

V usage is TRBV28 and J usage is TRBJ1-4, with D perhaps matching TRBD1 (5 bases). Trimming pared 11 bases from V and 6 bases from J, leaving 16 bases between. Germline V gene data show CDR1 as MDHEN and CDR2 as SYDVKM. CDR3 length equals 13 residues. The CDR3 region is CAGRYQGDEKLFF. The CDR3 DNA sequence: TGTGCCGGTCGGTATCAGGGAGATGAAAAACTGTTTTTT.

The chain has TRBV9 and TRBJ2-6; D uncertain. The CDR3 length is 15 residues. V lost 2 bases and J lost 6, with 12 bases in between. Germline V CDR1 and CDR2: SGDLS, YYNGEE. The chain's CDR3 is CASSVSRFKANVLTF. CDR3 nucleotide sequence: TGTGCCAGCAGCGTGTCCAGGTTTAAGGCCAACGTCCTGACTTTC.

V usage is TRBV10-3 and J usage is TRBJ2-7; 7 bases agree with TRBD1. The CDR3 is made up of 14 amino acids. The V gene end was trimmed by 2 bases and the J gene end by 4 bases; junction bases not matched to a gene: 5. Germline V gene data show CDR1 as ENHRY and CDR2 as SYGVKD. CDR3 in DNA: TGTGCCATCAGTGAGGACAGGGCCGTTTACGAGCAGTACTTC. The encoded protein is CAISEDRAVYEQYF.

In DNA, the CDR3 is TGTGCCATCAGTGGACCACGGACAGGAGTCTCCTACGAGCAGTACTTC. It is translated as CAISGPRTGVSYEQYF. The rearrangement joins TRBV10-3 to TRBJ2-7, with TRBD1 matching over 7 bases. Germline loops: CDR1 ENHRY, CDR2 SYGVKD. V was clipped by 4 bases and J by 0 bases; unmatched bases: 9. This CDR3 contains 16 residues.

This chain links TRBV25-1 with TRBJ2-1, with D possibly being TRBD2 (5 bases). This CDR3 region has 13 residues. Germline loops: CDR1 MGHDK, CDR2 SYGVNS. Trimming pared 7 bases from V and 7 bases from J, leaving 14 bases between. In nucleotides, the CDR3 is TGTGCCAGCATCGGGTTAGGAGGAAATGAGCAGTTCTTC. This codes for CASIGLGGNEQFF.

The CDR3 sequence: CASSGAGVYNEQFF. The DNA for the CDR3 is TGTGCCAGTAGTGGAGCGGGAGTCTACAATGAGCAGTTCTTC. This chain uses TRBV19 with TRBJ2-1; TRBD2 matches 8 bases. The CDR3 has 14 amino acids. V was pared by 5 bases and J by 3 bases, with 3 bases of the junction left unmatched. CDR1 is LNHDA, CDR2 SQIVND, per germline (reference sequence).

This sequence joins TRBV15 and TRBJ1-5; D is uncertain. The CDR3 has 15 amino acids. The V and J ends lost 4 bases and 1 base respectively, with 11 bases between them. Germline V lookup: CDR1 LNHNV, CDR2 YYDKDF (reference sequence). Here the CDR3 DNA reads TGTGCCACCAGCATGGGAAGCAGCAGCAATCAGCCCCAGCATTTT. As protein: CATSMGSSSNQPQHF.

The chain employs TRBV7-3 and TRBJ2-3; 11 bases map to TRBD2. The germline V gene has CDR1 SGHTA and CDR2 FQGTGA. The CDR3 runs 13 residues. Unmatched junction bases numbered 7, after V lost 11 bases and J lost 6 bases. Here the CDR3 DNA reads TGTGCCTCCGGGACTAGCGGTCCGGATACGCAGTATTTT. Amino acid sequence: CASGTSGPDTQYF. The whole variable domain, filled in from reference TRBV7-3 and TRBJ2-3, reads GAGVSQTPSNKVTEKGKYVELRCDPISGHTALYWYRQSLGQGPEFLIYFQGTGAADDSGLPNDRFFAVRPEGSVSTLKIQRTERGDSAVYLCASGTSGPDTQYFGPGTRLTVL.

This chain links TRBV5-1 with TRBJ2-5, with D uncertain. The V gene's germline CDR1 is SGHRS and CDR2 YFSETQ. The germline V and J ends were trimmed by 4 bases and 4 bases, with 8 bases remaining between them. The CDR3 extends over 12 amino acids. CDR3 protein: CASSPEGETQYF. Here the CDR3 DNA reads TGCGCCAGCAGCCCGGAAGGAGAGACCCAGTACTTC.

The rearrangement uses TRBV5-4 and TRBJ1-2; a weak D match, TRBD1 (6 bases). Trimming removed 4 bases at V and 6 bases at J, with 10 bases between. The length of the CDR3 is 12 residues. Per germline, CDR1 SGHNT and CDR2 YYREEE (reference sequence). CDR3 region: CASSSDRNGYTF. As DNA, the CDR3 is TGTGCCAGCAGCAGCGACAGGAATGGCTACACCTTC.

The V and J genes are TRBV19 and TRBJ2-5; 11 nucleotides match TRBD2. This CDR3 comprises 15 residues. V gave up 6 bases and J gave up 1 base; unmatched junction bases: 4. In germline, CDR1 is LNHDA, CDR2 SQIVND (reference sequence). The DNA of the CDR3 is TGTGCCAGTAGCCCGGGACTAGCGGTCCAAGAGACCCAGTACTTC. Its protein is CASSPGLAVQETQYF. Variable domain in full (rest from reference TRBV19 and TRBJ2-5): DGGITQSPKYLFRKEGQNVTLSCEQNLNHDAMYWYRQDPGQGLRLIYYSQIVNDFQKGDIAEGYSVSREKKESFPLTVTSAQKNPTAFYLCASSPGLAVQETQYFGPGTRLLVL.

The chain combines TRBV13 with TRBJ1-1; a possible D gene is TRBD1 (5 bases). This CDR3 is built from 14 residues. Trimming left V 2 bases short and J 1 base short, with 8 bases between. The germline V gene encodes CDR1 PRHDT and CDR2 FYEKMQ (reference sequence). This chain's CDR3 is CASSLQGSNTEAFF. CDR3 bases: TGTGCCAGCAGCTTACAGGGATCGAACACTGAAGCTTTCTTT.

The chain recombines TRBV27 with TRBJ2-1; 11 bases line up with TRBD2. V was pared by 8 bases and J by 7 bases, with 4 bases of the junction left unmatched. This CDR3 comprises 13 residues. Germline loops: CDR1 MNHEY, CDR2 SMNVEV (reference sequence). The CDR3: CASRTSGRNEQFF. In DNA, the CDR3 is TGTGCCAGCCGAACTAGCGGGAGAAATGAGCAGTTCTTC.